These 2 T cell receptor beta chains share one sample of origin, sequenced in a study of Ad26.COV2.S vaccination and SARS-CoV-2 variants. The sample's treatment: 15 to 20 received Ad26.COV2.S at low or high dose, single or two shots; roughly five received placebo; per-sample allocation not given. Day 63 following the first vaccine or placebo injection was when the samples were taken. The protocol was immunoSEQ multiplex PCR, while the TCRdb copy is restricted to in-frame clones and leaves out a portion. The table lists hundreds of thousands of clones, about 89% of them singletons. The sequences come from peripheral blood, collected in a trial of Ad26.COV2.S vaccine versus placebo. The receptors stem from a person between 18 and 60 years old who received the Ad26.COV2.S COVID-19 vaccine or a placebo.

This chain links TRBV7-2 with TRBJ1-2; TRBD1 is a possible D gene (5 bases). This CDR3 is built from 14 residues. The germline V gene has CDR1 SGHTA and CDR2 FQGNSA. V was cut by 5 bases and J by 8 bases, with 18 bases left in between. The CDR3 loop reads CASSPPGDGSGYTF. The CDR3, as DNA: TGTGCCAGCAGCCCGCCCGGGGACGGTTCGGGCTACACCTTC.

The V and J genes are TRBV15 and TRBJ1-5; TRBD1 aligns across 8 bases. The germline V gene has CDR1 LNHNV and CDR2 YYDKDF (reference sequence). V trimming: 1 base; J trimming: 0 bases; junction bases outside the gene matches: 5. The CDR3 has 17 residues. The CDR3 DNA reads TGTGCCACCAGCAGAGGCGACAGGGGAGATAGCAATCAGCCCCAGCATTTT. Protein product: CATSRGDRGDSNQPQHF.